Each of the 14 T cell receptor beta chains below was sequenced from the same sample in a study of T-cell memory formation after mild COVID-19. TCRdb recomputed calls from the 5' RACE reads with MiXCR, one row per CDR3 protein. The profile shows just over 300,000 distinct CDR3 sequences, just under 20% of them singletons. Sequenced: PBMCs or a T cell subset sorted from them (not recorded which). Receptors originate from a man aged 18 to 35 who had mild COVID-19 (a few samples of this study predate the infection). Cell type and time point are not known.

This clonotype was recorded a few times. J is TRBJ2-5 and V is TRBV9; weak D call: TRBD1 (6 bases). The CDR3 has 15 residues. Germline CDR1 reads SGDLS; CDR2 reads YYNGEE. Trimming shortened V by 0 bases and J by 2 bases, and 11 bases separated the two germline ends. CDR3 loop: CASSVDGQHQETQYF. The CDR3 DNA is TGTGCCAGCAGCGTAGACGGACAGCATCAAGAGACCCAGTACTTC.

In this sample, this clonotype turned up a few times. The chain carries TRBV4-1 and TRBJ1-1; D is uncertain. Germline V gene lookup returns CDR1 MGHRA and CDR2 YSYEKL. There are 15 residues in the CDR3. V was cut by 1 base and J by 0 bases, with 9 bases left in between. The CDR3 sequence is CASSQVSSVNTEAFF. The CDR3 DNA reads TGCGCCAGCAGCCAAGTCTCGTCGGTGAACACTGAAGCTTTCTTT.

This clonotype was recorded a few times. The chain employs TRBV6-1 and TRBJ1-2; 10 bases are shared with TRBD1. The V segment lost 4 bases and the J segment 3 bases; nucleotides outside the gene matches: 5. This CDR3 region has 15 residues. Germline CDR1 MNHNS, CDR2 SASEGT. The CDR3 region is CASSAPGQGHYGYTF. DNA for the CDR3: TGTGCCAGCAGTGCCCCGGGACAGGGGCACTATGGCTACACCTTC.

The V and J genes are TRBV5-6 and TRBJ2-7; D gene ambiguous. V was cut by 2 bases and J by 1 base, with 7 bases left in between. The CDR3 runs 13 residues. The V gene's germline CDR1 is SGHDT and CDR2 YYEEEE. CDR3 sequence: CASSLLGSYEQYF. Written as DNA, the CDR3 is TGTGCCAGCAGCTTATTGGGTTCCTACGAGCAGTACTTC. The full variable domain, with the rest looked up from reference TRBV5-6 and TRBJ2-7, is DAGVTQSPTHLIKTRGQQVTLRCSPKSGHDTVSWYQQALGQGPQFIFQYYEEEERQRGNFPDRFSGHQFPNYSSELNVNALLLGDSALYLCASSLLGSYEQYFGPGTRLTVT.

This clonotype was counted a few times. The chain has TRBV5-5 and TRBJ2-1; either TRBD1 or TRBD2 may fit D (5 bases each). The germline gives CDR1 SGHKS, CDR2 YYEKEE (reference sequence). This CDR3 region has 16 residues. Trimming took off 2 bases at V and 11 bases at J, with 23 bases between the two ends. The CDR3 loop is CASSFGAGRTMTKQFF. In nucleotides, the CDR3 is TGTGCCAGCAGCTTCGGGGCAGGGCGTACTATGACGAAGCAGTTCTTC. The full variable domain, completed using reference TRBV5-5 and TRBJ2-1, is DAGVTQSPTHLIKTRGQQVTLRCSPISGHKSVSWYQQVLGQGPQFIFQYYEKEERGRGNFPDRFSARQFPNYSSELNVNALLLGDSALYLCASSFGAGRTMTKQFFGPGTRLTVL.

This clonotype was picked up a small number of times. CDR3: CASMGQGQWNEQFF. CDR3 coding DNA: TGTGCCAGCATGGGACAGGGACAGTGGAATGAGCAGTTCTTC. The chain links TRBV7-9 to TRBJ2-1; 9 positions match TRBD1. Germline values: CDR1 SEHNR, CDR2 FQNEAQ (reference sequence). The CDR3 runs to 14 residues. Unmatched junction bases numbered 8, after V lost 7 bases and J lost 7 bases.

The CDR3 protein is CASRPDGGRTGELFF. CDR3 nucleotides: TGTGCCAGCAGACCCGACGGAGGGAGGACCGGGGAGCTGTTTTTT. The genes are TRBV27 and TRBJ2-2, with TRBD2 as a possible D gene (6 bases). The V gene lost 6 bases and the J gene lost 5 bases, with 16 bases spanning the gap. CDR3 length: 15 residues. Germline CDR1 MNHEY, CDR2 SMNVEV (reference sequence).

V gene TRBV20-1 combines with J gene TRBJ2-5; D not certain. Germline-derived CDR1 and CDR2 are DFQATT and SNEGSKA (reference sequence). V lost 3 bases to trimming and J lost 5 bases, with 4 bases between them. The CDR3 contains 10 residues. Written as DNA, the CDR3 is TGCAGTGCTAGTTCGGAGACCCAGTACTTC. It specifies CSASSETQYF.

The table lists this clonotype with many counts. CDR3 coding DNA: TGCAGTGCTAGAGATGGCCGGTCCCCTAATGGCTACACCTTC. Its protein is CSARDGRSPNGYTF. V and J are TRBV20-1 and TRBJ1-2; D call uncertain. The CDR3 sequence is 14 residues long. The V end was cut by 0 bases, the J end by 6 bases, with 14 bases between. Germline V gives CDR1 DFQATT, CDR2 SNEGSKA (reference sequence).

This chain joins TRBV28 and TRBJ1-4; D not certain. V was cut by 2 bases and J by 5 bases, with 3 bases left in between. CDR1 MDHEN and CDR2 SYDVKM come from the germline V gene. The CDR3 is 12 residues long. CDR3 amino acids: CASSLTNEKLFF. CDR3 DNA: TGTGCCAGCAGTTTAACGAATGAAAAACTGTTTTTT.

There are many counts of this clonotype. The gene calls are TRBV4-3 and TRBJ1-1; tentatively, D is TRBD1 (5 bases). This CDR3 has 15 residues. From germline, CDR1 is LGHNA and CDR2 YSLEER. Trimming removed 2 bases at V and 6 bases at J, with 16 bases between. The CDR3 DNA is TGCGCCAGCAGCCAACGGCGAGGGGTAGGGGCTGAAGCTTTCTTT. The encoded protein is CASSQRRGVGAEAFF.

In this sample, this clonotype turned up a few times. The chain has TRBV29-1 and TRBJ2-5; D is ambiguous. Germline V gene lookup returns CDR1 SQVTM and CDR2 ANQGSEA. Deletions cut 3 bases from V and 5 bases from J, with 7 bases between. The CDR3 sequence is 11 residues long. As DNA, the CDR3 is TGCAGCGTTGAGACCGGGGAGACCCAGTACTTC. Its protein product is CSVETGETQYF. The whole variable domain, filled in from reference TRBV29-1 and TRBJ2-5, reads SAVISQKPSRDICQRGTSLTIQCQVDSQVTMMFWYRQQPGQSLTLIATANQGSEATYESGFVIDKFPISRPNLTFSTLTVSNMSPEDSSIYLCSVETGETQYFGPGTRLLVL.

The J gene is TRBJ2-1, the V gene TRBV27; a weak D match, TRBD1 (5 bases). V was pared by 2 bases and J by 4 bases, with 9 bases between. Germline V gene sequence: CDR1 MNHEY, CDR2 SMNVEV (reference sequence). This CDR3 contains 14 residues. The CDR3 region is CASSLRGRYNEQFF. The CDR3, as DNA: TGTGCCAGCAGTTTAAGGGGCAGATACAATGAGCAGTTCTTC.

This clonotype has ten or more counts. The gene calls are TRBV5-1 and TRBJ2-5; possibly TRBD1 or TRBD2 for D (5 bases each). The CDR3 runs 14 residues. The V gene lost 1 base and the J gene lost 2 bases, with 9 bases spanning the gap. Germline V gives CDR1 SGHRS, CDR2 YFSETQ. The CDR3 DNA reads TGCGCCAGCAGCTTGTATGGGGGTCAAGAGACCCAGTACTTC. This codes for CASSLYGGQETQYF.